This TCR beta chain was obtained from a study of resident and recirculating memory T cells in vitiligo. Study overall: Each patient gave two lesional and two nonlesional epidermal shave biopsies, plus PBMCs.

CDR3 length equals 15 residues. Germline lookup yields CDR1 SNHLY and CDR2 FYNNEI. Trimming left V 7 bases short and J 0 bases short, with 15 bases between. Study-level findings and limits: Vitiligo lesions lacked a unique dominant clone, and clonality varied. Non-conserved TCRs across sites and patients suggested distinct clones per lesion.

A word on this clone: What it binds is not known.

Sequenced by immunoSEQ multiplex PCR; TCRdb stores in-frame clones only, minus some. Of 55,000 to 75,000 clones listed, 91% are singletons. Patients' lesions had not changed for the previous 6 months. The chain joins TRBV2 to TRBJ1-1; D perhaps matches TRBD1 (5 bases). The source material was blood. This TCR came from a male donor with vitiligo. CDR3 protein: CASKRTRGMNTEAFF. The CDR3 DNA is TGTGCCAGCAAGAGGACAAGGGGAATGAACACTGAAGCTTTCTTT.